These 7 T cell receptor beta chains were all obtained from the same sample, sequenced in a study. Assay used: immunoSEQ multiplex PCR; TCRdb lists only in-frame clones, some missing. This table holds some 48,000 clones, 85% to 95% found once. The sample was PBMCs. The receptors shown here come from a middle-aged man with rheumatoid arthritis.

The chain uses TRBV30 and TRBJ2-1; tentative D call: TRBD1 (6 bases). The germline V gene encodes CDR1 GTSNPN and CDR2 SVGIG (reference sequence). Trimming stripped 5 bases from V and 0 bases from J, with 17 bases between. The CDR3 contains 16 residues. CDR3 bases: TGTGCCTGGTCGAGGAGACAGGCGAGCTCCTACAATGAGCAGTTCTTC. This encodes CAWSRRQASSYNEQFF.

CDR3 loop: CASSVGPTSGTHEQYF. For the CDR3, the DNA is TGTGCCAGCAGCGTAGGTCCGACTAGCGGGACCCACGAGCAGTACTTC. The genes are TRBV9 and TRBJ2-7; 11 bases agree with TRBD2. The V gene end was trimmed by 0 bases and the J gene end by 5 bases; junction bases not matched to a gene: 7. CDR3 length equals 16 residues. CDR1 SGDLS and CDR2 YYNGEE come from the germline V gene.

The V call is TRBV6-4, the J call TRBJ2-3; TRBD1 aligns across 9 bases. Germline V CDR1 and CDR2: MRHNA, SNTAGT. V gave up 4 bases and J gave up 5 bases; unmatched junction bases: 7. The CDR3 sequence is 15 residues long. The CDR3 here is CASSVSQGALDTQYF. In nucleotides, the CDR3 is TGTGCCAGCAGTGTGTCACAGGGGGCTTTAGATACGCAGTATTTT.

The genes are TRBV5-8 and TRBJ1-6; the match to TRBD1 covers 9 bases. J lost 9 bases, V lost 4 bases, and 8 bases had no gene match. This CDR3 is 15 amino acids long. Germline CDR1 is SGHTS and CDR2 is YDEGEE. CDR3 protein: CASSHGDREVSPLHF. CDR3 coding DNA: TGTGCCAGCAGCCACGGGGACAGGGAAGTTTCACCCCTCCACTTT.

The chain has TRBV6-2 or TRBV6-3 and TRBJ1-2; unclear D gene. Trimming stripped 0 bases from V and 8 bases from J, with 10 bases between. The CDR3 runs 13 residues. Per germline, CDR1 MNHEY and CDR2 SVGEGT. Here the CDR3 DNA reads TGTGCCAGCAGTTACTCATCGGGATCGGGCTACACCTTC. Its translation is CASSYSSGSGYTF.

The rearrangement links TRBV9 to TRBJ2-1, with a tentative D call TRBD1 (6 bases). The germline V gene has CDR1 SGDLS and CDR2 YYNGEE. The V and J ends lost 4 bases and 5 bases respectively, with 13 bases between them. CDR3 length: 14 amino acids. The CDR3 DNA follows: TGTGCCAGCAGCAAGGAGGACAGAGACAATGAGCAGTTCTTC. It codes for CASSKEDRDNEQFF.

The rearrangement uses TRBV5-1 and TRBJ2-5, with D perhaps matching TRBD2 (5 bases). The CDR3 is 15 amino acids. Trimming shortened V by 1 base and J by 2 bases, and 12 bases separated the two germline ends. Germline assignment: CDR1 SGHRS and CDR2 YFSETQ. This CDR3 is CASSLTGIVQETQYF. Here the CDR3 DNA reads TGCGCCAGCAGCTTGACGGGGATTGTTCAAGAGACCCAGTACTTC. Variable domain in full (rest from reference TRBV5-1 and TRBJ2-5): KAGVTQTPRYLIKTRGQQVTLSCSPISGHRSVSWYQQTPGQGLQFLFEYFSETQRNKGNFPGRFSGRQFSNSRSEMNVSTLELGDSALYLCASSLTGIVQETQYFGPGTRLLVL.